The 21 T cell receptor beta chains in this list originate from one sample, sequenced in a study of T cell responses to AZD1222 COVID-19 vaccine. Repertoires were generated with immunoSEQ multiplex PCR, while TCRdb's copy carries only in-frame clones and drops some. The sample includes just over 150,000 clones, approximately 91% of them seen just once. The sequenced sample was peripheral blood, obtained 28 days after the second AZD1222 dose. The receptors shown here come from an adult who received the AZD1222 COVID-19 vaccine.

V gene TRBV27 combines with J gene TRBJ1-5; D gene unclear. V dropped 7 bases and J dropped 0 bases, with 10 bases sitting between them. The length of the CDR3 is 14 residues. From germline, CDR1 is MNHEY and CDR2 SMNVEV (reference sequence). Written as DNA, the CDR3 is TGTGCCAGCAAAGGCTTGAATAGCAATCAGCCCCAGCATTTT. This codes for CASKGLNSNQPQHF.

The V call is TRBV30, the J call TRBJ1-6; D gene uncertain. CDR1 is GTSNPN, CDR2 SVGIG, per germline (reference sequence). This CDR3 spans 13 amino acids. Between the trimmed V and J ends, which lost 4 bases and 7 bases, there was a span of 11 bases. CDR3 sequence: CAWIVGGNSPLHF. For the CDR3, the DNA is TGTGCCTGGATTGTTGGTGGAAATTCACCCCTCCACTTT.

The chain has TRBV12-3 or TRBV12-4 and TRBJ1-2; no reliable D call. Between the trimmed V and J ends, which lost 0 bases and 8 bases, there was a span of 7 bases. This CDR3 has 12 amino acids. In DNA form, the CDR3 reads TGTGCCAGCAGTTTAGCTGAGACCGGCTACACCTTC. This sequence encodes CASSLAETGYTF.

The chain combines TRBV19 with TRBJ1-1; no firm D call. V lost 0 bases to trimming and J lost 4 bases, with 9 bases between them. The germline V gene encodes CDR1 LNHDA and CDR2 SQIVND (reference sequence). The CDR3 covers 14 residues. CDR3 sequence: CASSIDPASTEAFF. Written as DNA, the CDR3 is TGTGCCAGTAGTATAGATCCCGCATCCACTGAAGCTTTCTTT.

The V call is TRBV10-3, the J call TRBJ2-7, with D tentatively TRBD2 (6 bases). The length of the CDR3 is 13 residues. CDR1 is ENHRY, CDR2 SYGVKD, per germline. Trimming pared 3 bases from V and 5 bases from J, leaving 11 bases between. The CDR3 sequence: CAISDRGMNEQYF. CDR3 bases: TGTGCCATCAGTGACCGGGGGATGAACGAGCAGTACTTC.

In DNA, the CDR3 is TGTGCCAGCCGCCAGGCGGGGGACACCGGGGAGCTGTTTTTT. Protein product: CASRQAGDTGELFF. This sequence joins TRBV7-3 and TRBJ2-2, with 7 bases matching TRBD2. Germline V gene lookup returns CDR1 SGHTA and CDR2 FQGTGA. This CDR3 has 14 amino acids. V gave up 8 bases and J gave up 3 bases; unmatched junction bases: 6.

The chain has TRBV18 and TRBJ1-2; no definite D call. V dropped 3 bases and J dropped 2 bases, with 10 bases sitting between them. CDR1 is KGHSH, CDR2 LQKENI, per germline. CDR3 length equals 14 residues. The CDR3 nucleotides are TGTGCCAGCTCACCCATGACAATAAACTATGGCTACACCTTC. This codes for CASSPMTINYGYTF.

V gene TRBV30 combines with J gene TRBJ1-5, with 8 bases that match TRBD1. After removal of 2 bases from V and 8 bases from J, the junction contained 2 bases not matched to a gene. Germline V gene sequence: CDR1 GTSNPN, CDR2 SVGIG (reference sequence). The CDR3 runs to 12 residues. CDR3 sequence: CAWSLDREPQHF. As DNA, the CDR3 is TGTGCCTGGAGTCTGGACAGGGAGCCCCAGCATTTT.

The chain employs TRBV19 and TRBJ2-5, with no clear D. The CDR3 consists of 15 residues. Germline V gives CDR1 LNHDA, CDR2 SQIVND (reference sequence). V was pared by 6 bases and J by 5 bases, with 19 bases between. The CDR3 sequence is CASSPDSRQSETQYF. The CDR3 coding sequence is TGTGCCAGTAGCCCTGATTCCCGGCAGAGCGAGACCCAGTACTTC.

Concerning this clone itself: This CDR3 is also generated by other DNA sequences in the sample. For the CDR3, the DNA is TGTGCCAGCAGCTTGGGTTTCGGGGAGCTGTTTTTT. Translation: CASSLGFGELFF. The chain links TRBV5-6 to TRBJ2-2; D call uncertain. V was cut by 0 bases and J by 7 bases, with 4 bases left in between. The length of the CDR3 is 12 residues. Germline V gene sequence: CDR1 SGHDT, CDR2 YYEEEE.

The chain employs TRBV30 and TRBJ1-6; D is unclear. The germline V and J ends were trimmed by 2 bases and 0 bases, with 8 bases remaining between them. The CDR3 sequence is 15 residues long. Germline CDR1 GTSNPN, CDR2 SVGIG (reference sequence). The CDR3 DNA reads TGTGCCTGGAGTCTCCCAAGCTCCTATAATTCACCCCTCCACTTT. Its translation is CAWSLPSSYNSPLHF.

Ten or more counts support this clone. The chain employs TRBV2 and TRBJ1-2; the match to TRBD1 covers 11 bases. Germline loops: CDR1 SNHLY, CDR2 FYNNEI. The CDR3 loop spans 14 amino acids. The J segment lost 3 bases and the V segment lost 7 bases, leaving 4 bases of the junction unmatched. CDR3 sequence: CASTGQGAYYGYTF. The DNA for the CDR3 is TGTGCCAGCACCGGACAGGGGGCGTACTATGGCTACACCTTC. Full variable domain (missing parts from reference TRBV2 and TRBJ1-2): EPEVTQTPSHQVTQMGQEVILRCVPISNHLYFYWYRQILGQKVEFLVSFYNNEISEKSEIFDDQFSVERPDGSNFTLKIRSTKLEDSAMYFCASTGQGAYYGYTFGSGTRLTVV.

The V call is TRBV25-1, the J call TRBJ1-1; a possible D gene is TRBD1 (5 bases). The CDR3 contains 16 residues. From germline, CDR1 is MGHDK and CDR2 SYGVNS. Trimming took 3 bases from V and 4 from J, leaving 18 bases between them. The CDR3 DNA is TGTGCCAGCAGTGACGACAGAGCCTCATTTCTCACTGAAGCTTTCTTT. Protein: CASSDDRASFLTEAFF. The variable domain in full, with the rest retrieved from reference TRBV25-1 and TRBJ1-1, is EADIYQTPRYLVIGTGKKITLECSQTMGHDKMYWYQQDPGMELHLIHYSYGVNSTEKGDLSSESTVSRIRTEHFPLTLESARPSHTSQYLCASSDDRASFLTEAFFGQGTRLTVV.

This clone appeared a few times. The chain links TRBV5-1 to TRBJ2-2; possible D gene TRBD1, 6 bases. The CDR3 is 17 residues long. The germline CDR1 and CDR2 sequences are SGHRS and YFSETQ. Between the trimmed V and J ends, which lost 0 bases and 4 bases, there was a span of 16 bases. The CDR3 region has the DNA TGCGCCAGCAGCTTGGGCTCGGACAGACACACCACCGGGGAGCTGTTTTTT. This translates into CASSLGSDRHTTGELFF.

The chain uses TRBV9 and TRBJ1-4; 11 bases fit TRBD1. The CDR3 spans 16 residues. The germline V gene has CDR1 SGDLS and CDR2 YYNGEE. V lost 3 bases, J lost 6 bases, and 7 bases stayed unmatched. The CDR3 sequence is CASSAPRGQGDEKLFF. CDR3 DNA: TGTGCCAGCAGCGCCCCAAGGGGACAGGGGGATGAAAAACTGTTTTTT.

This rearrangement joins TRBV28 to TRBJ1-2; 8 bases map to TRBD1. Germline trimming cut 0 bases from V and 2 bases from J; bases unmatched to any gene: 2. The CDR3 extends over 15 amino acids. Germline CDR1 MDHEN, CDR2 SYDVKM. As DNA, the CDR3 is TGTGCCAGCAGTTTATGGGCAGGGGGCAACTATGGCTACACCTTC. It codes for CASSLWAGGNYGYTF.

This chain uses TRBV6-6 with TRBJ2-7; D unclear. The CDR3 runs to 11 residues. The V gene's germline CDR1 is MNHNY and CDR2 SVGAGI (reference sequence). Trimming took off 9 bases at V and 1 base at J, with 7 bases between the two ends. CDR3 region: CASSISYEQYF. As DNA, the CDR3 is TGTGCCAGTTCCATATCCTACGAGCAGTACTTC.

As for this clone: Other nucleotide sequences in the sample specify the same CDR3. The CDR3 loop reads CASSVDISYEQYF. CDR3 nucleotides: TGTGCCAGCAGCGTAGACATTTCCTACGAGCAGTACTTC. This chain uses TRBV9 with TRBJ2-7; no clear D gene. The germline V gene encodes CDR1 SGDLS and CDR2 YYNGEE. This CDR3 is built from 13 residues. The V and J ends lost 0 bases and 1 base respectively, with 5 bases between them.

The genes are TRBV15 and TRBJ1-5; no reliable D call. The CDR3 has 13 residues. V lost 7 bases and J 2 bases, leaving 9 bases between the germline ends. The V gene's germline CDR1 is LNHNV and CDR2 YYDKDF (reference sequence). This chain's CDR3 is CATTSTRNQPQHF. The CDR3 nucleotides are TGTGCCACCACCTCAACCCGCAATCAGCCCCAGCATTTT.

The chain links TRBV28 to TRBJ2-1, with 7 bases lining up with TRBD2. This CDR3 region has 15 residues. Losses at the gene ends were 5 bases for V and 6 bases for J; bases not matched to a gene: 10. Germline loops: CDR1 MDHEN, CDR2 SYDVKM. In DNA form, the CDR3 reads TGTGCCAGCAGTCCCTGGGGGGGGGTAGGCAATGAGCAGTTCTTC. As protein: CASSPWGGVGNEQFF.

The chain combines TRBV6-5 with TRBJ1-4; no definite D call. Deletions cut 6 bases from V and 7 bases from J, with 9 bases between. Germline-derived CDR1 and CDR2 are MNHEY and SVGAGI. The CDR3 totals 12 residues. The CDR3 region is CASRSSGEKLFF. Here the CDR3 DNA reads TGTGCCAGCAGGTCTTCGGGTGAAAAACTGTTTTTT.